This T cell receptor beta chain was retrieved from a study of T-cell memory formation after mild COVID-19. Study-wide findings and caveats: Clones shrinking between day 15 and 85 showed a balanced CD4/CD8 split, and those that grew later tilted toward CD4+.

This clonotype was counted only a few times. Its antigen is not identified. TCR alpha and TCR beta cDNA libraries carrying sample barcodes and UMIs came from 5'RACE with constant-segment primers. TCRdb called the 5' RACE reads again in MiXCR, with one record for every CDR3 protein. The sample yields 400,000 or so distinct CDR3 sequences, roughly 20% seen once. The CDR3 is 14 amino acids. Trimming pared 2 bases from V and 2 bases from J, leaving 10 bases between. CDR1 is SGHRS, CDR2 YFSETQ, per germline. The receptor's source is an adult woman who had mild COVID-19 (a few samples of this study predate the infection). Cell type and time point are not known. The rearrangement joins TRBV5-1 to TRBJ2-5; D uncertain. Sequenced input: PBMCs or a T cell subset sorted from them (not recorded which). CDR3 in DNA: TGCGCCAGCAGCTTCACGGTTCCGCAAGAGACCCAGTACTTC. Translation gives CASSFTVPQETQYF.